One sample yielded the 10 T cell receptor beta chains listed below, sequenced in a study of Graves' ophthalmopathy and Graves' hyperthyroidism. Beta-chain TCR CDR3 regions were amplified from RNA transcripts. RT-PCR was first run with HTBI primers, then multiplex PCR in a second round. MiXCR, applied by TCRdb to the multiplex PCR reads, yields one record per CDR3 protein. The repertoire holds about 380,000 distinct CDR3 sequences, with 15% as singletons. The sample was peripheral blood. The source is a woman aged 18-30 years with stable Graves' hyperthyroidism.

This clonotype appeared many times. V is TRBV20-1 and J is TRBJ1-1; D is unresolved. Germline values: CDR1 DFQATT, CDR2 SNEGSKA (reference sequence). The V gene lost 6 bases and the J gene lost 1 base, with 12 bases spanning the gap. This CDR3 comprises 13 residues. CDR3 sequence: CSAENPWNTEAFF. The CDR3 DNA is TGCAGTGCCGAAAATCCGTGGAACACTGAAGCTTTCTTT.

This clonotype appeared many times. V and J are TRBV6-5 and TRBJ2-7; the D is unclear. Germline V gene sequence: CDR1 MNHEY, CDR2 SVGAGI. CDR3 size: 11 residues. Trimming took off 5 bases at V and 3 bases at J, with 5 bases between the two ends. CDR3 coding DNA: TGTGCCAGCAGTCCGAACTACGAGCAGTACTTC. It codes for CASSPNYEQYF.

This clonotype was seen many times. V usage is TRBV7-3 and J usage is TRBJ1-5; D gene unclear. This CDR3 has 13 residues. The germline V and J ends were trimmed by 5 bases and 4 bases, with 9 bases remaining between them. The V gene's germline CDR1 is SGHTA and CDR2 FQGTGA. CDR3 sequence reads: CASSPRANQPQHF. CDR3 DNA sequence: TGTGCCAGCAGCCCAAGGGCGAATCAGCCCCAGCATTTT.

The chain combines TRBV19 with TRBJ2-5, with 7 positions matching TRBD1. J gave up 5 bases and V 0 bases, and 12 bases lay outside the gene matches. From germline, CDR1 is LNHDA and CDR2 SQIVND (reference sequence). CDR3 length: 17 residues. The CDR3 sequence is CASSIEPRGGGYETQYF. Written as DNA, the CDR3 is TGTGCCAGTAGTATAGAACCGAGAGGGGGCGGGTATGAGACCCAGTACTTC.

Many counts were recorded for this clonotype. The chain links TRBV12-3 or TRBV12-4 to TRBJ1-1, with TRBD1 as a possible D gene (6 bases). Trimming left V 4 bases short and J 12 bases short, with 15 bases between. The CDR3 consists of 12 residues. The CDR3 here is CASSSYVRGSFF. CDR3 coding DNA: TGTGCCAGCAGTTCTTACGTCAGGGGCTCTTTCTTT.

The gene calls are TRBV20-1 and TRBJ1-1; possibly TRBD1 for D (5 bases). From germline, CDR1 is DFQATT and CDR2 SNEGSKA (reference sequence). With 8 bases removed from V and 3 bases from J, the gap between germline ends came to 16 bases. This CDR3 spans 13 amino acids. This CDR3 is CSPRAGGDTEAFF. In DNA, the CDR3 is TGCAGTCCGCGGGCGGGGGGGGACACTGAAGCTTTCTTT.

This clonotype was counted once. V and J are TRBV10-3 and TRBJ1-2, with TRBD1 identical over 10 bases. Germline V gives CDR1 ENHRY, CDR2 SYGVKD. Trimming at V came to 4 bases and at J to 6 bases, leaving 2 bases not matched to a gene. The CDR3 covers 13 residues. The CDR3 nucleotides read TGTGCCATCAGTGTTGGGACAGGGGATGGCTACACCTTC. Translated: CAISVGTGDGYTF.

This clonotype was seen many times. In nucleotides, the CDR3 is TGTGCCAGTAGTCCCGACAGGGGAGCCAAAAACATTCAGTACTTC. Its translation is CASSPDRGAKNIQYF. The genes are TRBV19 and TRBJ2-4; 8 bases are a match to TRBD1. The CDR3 runs 15 residues. V lost 5 bases and J lost 0; bases outside the gene matches: 3. Germline CDR1 reads LNHDA; CDR2 reads SQIVND (reference sequence).

This clonotype appeared once. Its ends do not fully match the called genes, so a read error is possible. The gene calls are TRBV28 and TRBJ1-2; D gene ambiguous. Per germline, CDR1 MDHEN and CDR2 SYDVKM. The CDR3 is 15 amino acids. This CDR3 is CASSFPGSSHYGYTF. CDR3 sequence (DNA): TGTGCGAGCAGTTTTCCCGGTAGTTCCCACTATGGCTACACCTTC.

This clonotype was found a few times. A much larger clone lies one base from this, so it may be a read error. This chain connects TRBV12-3 or TRBV12-4 to TRBJ1-1; D is ambiguous. CDR3 length: 11 residues. CDR3 bases: TGTGCCAGCACCCTTGGGTCTGAAGCTCTCTTT. Translation: CASTLGSEALF.